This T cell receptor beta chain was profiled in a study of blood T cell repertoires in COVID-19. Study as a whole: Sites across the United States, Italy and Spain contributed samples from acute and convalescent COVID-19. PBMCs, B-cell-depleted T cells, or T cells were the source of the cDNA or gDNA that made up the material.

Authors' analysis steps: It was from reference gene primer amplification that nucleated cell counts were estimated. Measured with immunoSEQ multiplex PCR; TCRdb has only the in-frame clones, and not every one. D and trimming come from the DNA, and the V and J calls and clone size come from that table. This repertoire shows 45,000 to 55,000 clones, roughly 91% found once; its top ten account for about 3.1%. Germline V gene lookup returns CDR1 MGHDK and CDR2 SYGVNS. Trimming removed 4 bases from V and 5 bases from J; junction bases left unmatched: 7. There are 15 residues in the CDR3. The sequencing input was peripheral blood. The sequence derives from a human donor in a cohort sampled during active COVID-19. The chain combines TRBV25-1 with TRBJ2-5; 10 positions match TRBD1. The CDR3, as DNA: TGTGCCAGCAGTGCCCTGACAGGGGGCCGTGAGACCCAGTACTTC. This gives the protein CASSALTGGRETQYF.